This T cell receptor beta chain was sequenced in a study of PD-L1 blockade in urothelial cancer (dated by TCRdb to 2017 to 2019). About the full investigation: All patients started therapy in the mid-2010s and received atezolizumab 1,200 mg intravenously every 3 weeks. Twenty-five of 29 patients were identified as males with urothelial cancer of bladder origin, and a prior smoking history was reported by 18 of 29 patients. Patients had an ECOG performance status of 0 or 1 and had received between 0 and 3 prior chemotherapy regimens. Blood samples were analyzed at two time points: 3 weeks after treatment start (second dose) and 6 weeks after treatment start. Blood samples gave a median of about 130,000 T cells and 80,000 or so unique TCRs, with a median clonality of 0.080. The study was an exploratory multi-omic analysis of somatic, immune and clinical correlates of response to PD-L1 blockade with atezolizumab in urothelial cancer. Pretreatment tumor samples, along with matched peripheral blood collected serially before and after atezolizumab treatment, underwent TCR sequencing. Durable clinical benefit was defined as progression-free survival longer than 6 months, and TCR features were also tested against progression-free and overall survival. In the same patients who had TCR sequencing, pretreatment tumors also underwent whole exome sequencing and RNA sequencing. Eight to ten patients achieved durable clinical benefit and about 19 did not. Around 30 patients had pretreatment blood TCR-seq, some 25 had at least one posttreatment blood collection, and some 25 had tumor TCR-seq.

Synthetic TCR analog templates were spiked into each PCR so that absolute template abundance could be estimated from read counts. The immunoSEQ assay used bias-controlled V and J gene primers to amplify TCRbeta CDR3 regions from genomic DNA. Sequencing of rearranged TCRbeta segments was done at approximately 20X coverage. The paper's data handling went like this. Sequencing errors were corrected by clustering and CDR3s were annotated against IMGT to assign V, D and J genes. Out-of-frame and stop-codon sequences were excluded, and only productive TCRbeta rearrangements were used in downstream analyses. Clonality was calculated as one minus the Shannon entropy normalized by the log of the number of unique productive sequences. Fisher's exact test with Benjamini-Hochberg correction, at a threshold of adjusted p below 0.01, was used to find clones that differed between time points or between blood and tumor. The source is immuneACCESS, and TCRdb retained only in-frame sequences with V and J called. Part of the clones is not carried over; for the studies checked, unresolved V genes explain less than half of this, and the remainder is unexplained. The V and J calls and clone size come from that table; D and trimming were worked out from the DNA. Across this sample there are 15,000 to 20,000 clones, with around 83% seen only once. The ten top clones hold approximately 1.8% of the sample.

In light of the paper, this sample's time point label describes: peripheral blood 6 weeks after treatment start. A total of roughly 30 patients with locally advanced or metastatic urothelial carcinoma, treated at Memorial Sloan Kettering on a trial protocol, made up the cohort. Peripheral blood mononuclear cells were collected pretreatment and during treatment, with between 1 and 8 total time points per patient. The Qiagen DNeasy Blood extraction kit was used to purify genomic DNA from total PBMCs and tumor samples. PBMCs were collected pretreatment and during treatment and were isolated and stored as previously described. The CDR3 goes from the cysteine to the phenylalanine over 15 residues. Of all the DNA, just the CDR3 is kept, 45 bases in frame from base 1. Trimming accounts for 4 bases at V and 3 bases at J, while the number of junction bases matched to no gene is 4. CDR1 and CDR2 (SGHRS, YFSETQ) derive from the germline V gene.

About this clone itself: Its cognate antigen has yet to be identified. No base quality information exists; no much larger clone differs at one position.

Broad study findings and their caveats: Because the sample size was small (n of about 27) and many exploratory analyses were performed, the results are intended to be hypothesis-generating. A pretreatment peripheral blood TCR clonality below the median was linked to improved progression-free and overall survival. At 3 weeks after the start of treatment, tumor-associated TCR clones in peripheral blood had expanded more in patients with durable benefit (n of about 21, p = 0.022).

Recombination connected TRBV5-1 to TRBJ2-7, and TRBD2 matches 13 of the central bases. The sequence derives from a man in his fifties or sixties with urothelial cancer. Sequenced material: PBMCs, taken around atezolizumab (anti-PD-L1) treatment. The DNA sequence follows: TGCGCCAGCAGCCTTACTAGCGGGAGGGTCTACGAGCAGTACTTC. It encodes CASSLTSGRVYEQYF.